This T cell receptor (beta chain) stems from a study of tumor-infiltrating lymphocytes in primary liver carcinoma. The overall study: Patients included men and women of 30 to 69 years.

A primer matching the constant region was used to make TCR beta cDNA from around 460 ng of total RNA. The TCR beta library was amplified through three nested multiplex PCR rounds in a modified ARM-PCR procedure. Each CDR3 protein is one row after TCRdb ran MiXCR on the multiplex PCR reads. The sample holds under 150,000 distinct CDR3 sequences, around two thirds seen once. As concerns this clonotype: Its antigen is currently unknown. This may arise from a read error, as a much more abundant clone is one base away.

Whole-study findings and limits: It was tumor-adjacent and tumor-blood pairs that overlapped less than tumor region pairs did. Blood fell significantly below tumors in its top-250-clone fraction (p = 0.039).

Without any cell sorting, about 18-31 mg of bulk tissue yielded co-extracted RNA and DNA. Treatment of the patients' primary liver carcinoma consisted of surgical resection. The TCR originated in a woman aged 55-70 years with primary liver carcinoma and hepatitis B virus infection. The sample consisted of tumor-adjacent normal liver tissue.

In DNA, the CDR3 is TGTGCCAGCAGCTTGACGCTCACTGTAGCTTTCTTT. The encoded protein is CASSLTLTVAFF. The chain couples TRBV7-9 to TRBJ1-1; D unresolved. The CDR3 is made up of 12 amino acids. Germline lookup yields CDR1 SEHNR and CDR2 FQNEAQ (reference sequence). Based on the CDR3 plus reference TRBV7-9 and TRBJ1-1, the full variable domain is DTGVSQNPRHKITKRGQNVTFRCDPISEHNRLYWYRQTLGQGPEFLTYFQNEAQLEKSRLLSDRFSAERPKGSFSTLEIQRTEQGDSAMYLCASSLTLTVAFFGQGTRLTVV.